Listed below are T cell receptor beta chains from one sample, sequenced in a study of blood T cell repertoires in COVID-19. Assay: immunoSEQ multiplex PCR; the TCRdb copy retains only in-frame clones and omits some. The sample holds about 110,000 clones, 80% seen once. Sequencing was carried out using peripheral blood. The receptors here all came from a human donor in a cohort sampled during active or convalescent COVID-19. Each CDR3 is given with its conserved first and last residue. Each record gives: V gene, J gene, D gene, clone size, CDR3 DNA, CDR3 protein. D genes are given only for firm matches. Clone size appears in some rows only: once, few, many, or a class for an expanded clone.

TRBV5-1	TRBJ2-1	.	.	TGCGCCAGCAGTCGGAGGGCAGGGCCGACCTACAATGAGCAGTTCTTC	CASSRRAGPTYNEQFF
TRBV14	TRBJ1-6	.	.	TGTGCCAGCAGCCGGCCTTTATATAATTCACCCCTCCACTTT	CASSRPLYNSPLHF
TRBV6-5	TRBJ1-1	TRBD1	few	TGTGCCAGCAGTTACCGCGACAGGGCTCACACTGAAGCTTTCTTT	CASSYRDRAHTEAFF
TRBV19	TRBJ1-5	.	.	TGTGCCAGTAGTATAAGAGGAGGGAGGGGGGCCAATCAGCCCCAGCATTTT	CASSIRGGRGANQPQHF
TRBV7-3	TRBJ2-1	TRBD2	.	TGTGCCAGCAGGGTTAGCGGGAGCTCCTACAATGAGCAGTTCTTC	CASRVSGSSYNEQFF
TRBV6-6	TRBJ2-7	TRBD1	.	TGTGCCAGCAGCCAAAACCCCGGGACAGGGGCGGACGAGCAGTACTTC	CASSQNPGTGADEQYF
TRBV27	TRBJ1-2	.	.	TGTGCCAGCGGCCACCAGGGTAACGGTGGCTACACCTTC	CASGHQGNGGYTF
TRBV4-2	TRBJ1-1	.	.	TGTGCCAGCAGCCAAGATCCGACAGAGAACACTGAAGCTTTCTTT	CASSQDPTENTEAFF
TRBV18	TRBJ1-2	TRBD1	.	TGTGCCAGCTCCCCCGGGACAGGGGGCGGCTACACCTTC	CASSPGTGGGYTF
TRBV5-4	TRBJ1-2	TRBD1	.	TGTGCCAGCAGCTCGACCGTCCGGGACAGGGGATCTCGGGTCTATGGCTACACCTTC	CASSSTVRDRGSRVYGYTF
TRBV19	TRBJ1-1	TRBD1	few	TGTGCCAGTACGCGGGACAGCATAAACACTGAAGCTTTCTTT	CASTRDSINTEAFF
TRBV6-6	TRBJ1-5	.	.	TGTGCCAGCAGCAGCTTCCAGGGCCCTGGAGAGCAGCCCCAGCATTTT	CASSSFQGPGEQPQHF
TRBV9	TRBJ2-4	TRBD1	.	TGTGCCAGCAGCGAGGGGACAGGAAACATTCAGTACTTC	CASSEGTGNIQYF
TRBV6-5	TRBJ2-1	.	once	TGTGCCAGCAGTTACTCTTGGGCAGGGTATGAGCAGTTCTTC	CASSYSWAGYEQFF
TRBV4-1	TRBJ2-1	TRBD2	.	TGCGCCAGCAGCCAAGATTGGCTAGCGGGGAACAATGAGCAGTTCTTC	CASSQDWLAGNNEQFF
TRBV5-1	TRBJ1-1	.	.	TGCGCCAGCAGCTTTTATGGGGGCGGGAGAAACACTGAAGCTTTCTTT	CASSFYGGGRNTEAFF
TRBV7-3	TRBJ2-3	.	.	TGTGCCAGCAGCTTAACGGGGCCAGATACGCAGTATTTT	CASSLTGPDTQYF
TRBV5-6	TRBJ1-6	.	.	TGTGCCAGCAGCTTGGGAGGTCCAATACTCTATAATTCACCCCTCCACTTT	CASSLGGPILYNSPLHF